This TCR beta chain is drawn from a study of lymphopenia after photon versus proton radiotherapy. Whole-study findings and limits: Larger post-nadir TCR diversity loss correlated inversely with survival in deceased patients. Post-nadir diversity loss with photons came from oligoclonal expansion, particularly CD8+ Temra cells.

About this clone itself: The antigen is undetermined.

Assay used: immunoSEQ multiplex PCR; TCRdb lists only in-frame clones, some missing. The table records some 29,000 clones, 81% of them present only once. The CDR3 is made up of 13 amino acids. Germline values: CDR1 LNHDA, CDR2 SQIVND (reference sequence). Deletions cut 1 base from V and 3 bases from J, with 6 bases between. The chain uses TRBV19 and TRBJ2-5; no reliable D call. This sequence originates from a man in his fifties with gastric cancer. Sequences were derived from peripheral blood, sampled from a patient treated with photon-based radiotherapy. CDR3 in DNA: TGTGCCAGTAGTATAGGGTTAGAAGAGACCCAGTACTTC. Protein: CASSIGLEETQYF.